This T cell receptor (beta chain) originates from a study of PD-1 blockade in classical Hodgkin lymphoma. Clones were read by immunoSEQ multiplex PCR, and TCRdb kept only the in-frame ones, dropping some. The sample consists of over 60,000 clones, over 90% of them appearing once. This sample's time point: newly diagnosed, previously untreated cHL patient sample. This CDR3 contains 14 residues. V lost 8 bases and J 8 bases, leaving 21 bases between the germline ends. From germline, CDR1 is MNHNY and CDR2 SVGAGI (reference sequence). V and J are TRBV6-6 and TRBJ1-2; D is perhaps TRBD1 (6 bases). The source is a human donor with classical Hodgkin lymphoma. The sample taken for sequencing was peripheral blood mononuclear cells (PBMCs). This CDR3 is CASSGFLGGQGYTF. In nucleotides, the CDR3 is TGTGCCAGCTCAGGATTCCTGGGGGGGCAGGGCTACACCTTC.